The sequence of this TCR beta chain was determined in a study of shared clonotypes between healthy human individuals. Whole-study findings and limits: When naive CD4 clonotypes were compared across a few donors, 5% to 5.5% were shared. Only blood was sampled, and tissue TCR repertoires likely differ from blood ones.

Germline V gene sequence: CDR1 LNHNV, CDR2 YYDKDF (reference sequence). Trimming at V came to 4 bases and at J to 3 bases, leaving 5 bases not matched to a gene. The CDR3 runs 15 residues. Donors, without exception, were Caucasian adults residing in Nashville, Tennessee. Original processing notes: For the immunoSEQ data, sequences were junction-only without quality scores, so filtering differed. The data were produced by immunoSEQ multiplex PCR, yet TCRdb's version contains in-frame clones alone and is incomplete. From that table come the V and J calls and clone size; the DNA was used to work out D and trimming. The sample lists approximately 2.5 million clones, approximately 92% occurring once. About this clone itself: Its specificity is unknown.

Sequenced input: naive CD4+ T cells sorted from blood. The subset here: CD45RA+ positively selected. This rearrangement joins TRBV15 to TRBJ2-7; 11 bases map to TRBD2. This receptor was obtained from a man aged 18-30 years in good health. CDR3 loop: CATSIIAGGNYEQYF. CDR3 DNA: TGTGCCACCAGCATCATAGCGGGAGGGAACTACGAGCAGTACTTC.